This is a list of T cell receptor beta chains from one sample in a study of response to subunit inactivated influenza vaccine. TCRdb reanalysed the RT-PCR reads using MiXCR and keeps one entry per CDR3 protein. The sample records more than 200,000 distinct CDR3 sequences, more than 10% being singletons. Material: non-naive T cells sorted from PBMCs, obtained 14 to 15 days before vaccination. Source of these receptors: a man between 50 and 59 years old who received an inactivated influenza vaccine. The CDR3 runs from the conserved cysteine through the conserved F or W. The D gene is left open where the match is weak. Size is omitted from some rows. Given values are once, few, many or a class for expanded clones.

>NA|many|TRBV29-1|TRBJ2-7
TGCAGCGTTTTAGGGAGTGACTACGAGCAGTACTTC
CSVLGSDYEQYF
>NA|NA|TRBV28|TRBJ1-6
TGTGCCAGCACGCCGGACTCCGCTGATCAGGAGTCCGGCCACTTT
CASTPDSADQESGHF
>NA|NA|TRBV4-3|TRBJ2-3
TGCGCCAGCAGCCAGAAACTAGTTCCTGGCACAGATACGCAGTATTTT
CASSQKLVPGTDTQYF
>NA|NA|TRBV20-1|TRBJ2-5
TGCAGTGCTAGGGGAGGGGGGGTAGAGACCCAGTACTTC
CSARGGGVETQYF
>NA|many|TRBV25-1|TRBJ2-5
TGTGCCAGCAGTGAAGAATCTTATTGGGGGGAGACCCAGTACTTC
CASSEESYWGETQYF
>TRBD1|NA|TRBV5-1|TRBJ2-1
TGCGCCAGCAGCTTGTGGGGGACAGGCTCCTACAATGAGCAGTTCTTC
CASSLWGTGSYNEQFF
>NA|many|TRBV20-1|TRBJ2-7
TGCAGTGCTAGTCCCAACAGCCGTTCCTCCTACGAGCAGTACTTC
CSASPNSRSSYEQYF
>NA|NA|TRBV5-1|TRBJ2-7
TGCGCCAGCAGCCCGTCGACAGGTCGCACCTACGAGCAGTACTTC
CASSPSTGRTYEQYF
>NA|few|TRBV7-2|TRBJ1-4
TGTGCCAGCAGCTTAGCAAGCACAGAAAAACTGTTTTTT
CASSLASTEKLFF
>NA|many|TRBV5-1|TRBJ2-1
TGCGCCAGCAGCTTGAACGGGATGGAGGCCTACAATGAGCAGTTCTTC
CASSLNGMEAYNEQFF
>NA|NA|TRBV27|TRBJ2-7
TGTGCCAGCAGTTTAGTCGTTGCCGGGGAGCAGTACTTC
CASSLVVAGEQYF
>TRBD2|NA|TRBV20-1|TRBJ2-7
TGCAGTGCTAGATCCTTAGCGGGAGGCTACGAGCAGTACTTC
CSARSLAGGYEQYF
>TRBD2|few|TRBV4-3|TRBJ2-1
TGCGCCAGCAGCCAGGGATTGCGGGGGGGCGCTTTAAATGAGCAGTTCTTC
CASSQGLRGGALNEQFF
>NA|few|TRBV28|TRBJ1-1
TGTGCCAGCACCCTGATGGGCAGGGGCACTGAAGCTTTCTTT
CASTLMGRGTEAFF
>NA|few|TRBV9|TRBJ1-6
TGTGCCAGCAGCGTAGGGGGCCTCCGCGGATATAATTCACCCCTCCACTTT
CASSVGGLRGYNSPLHF
>TRBD1|few|TRBV5-6|TRBJ1-3
TGTGCCAGCAGCTCCCCGGGACAGAAAGCTGGAAACACCATATATTTT
CASSSPGQKAGNTIYF
>NA|few|TRBV5-6|TRBJ2-5
TGTGCCAGCAGCTTGACAGGACGGAGGGAGACCCAGTACTTC
CASSLTGRRETQYF
>TRBD2|many|TRBV7-2|TRBJ2-2
TGTGCCAGCAGCCCGAGGACTAGCGGGTATGCCGGGGAGCTGTTTTTT
CASSPRTSGYAGELFF
>NA|NA|TRBV4-3|TRBJ2-6
TGCGCCAGCAGCCGGGAAATACACAGATCTGGGGCCAACGTCCTGACTTTC
CASSREIHRSGANVLTF
>NA|many|TRBV24-1|TRBJ2-1
TGTGCCACCAGTGATTTGCTGCGTGGTGAGCAGTTCTTC
CATSDLLRGEQFF
>NA|many|TRBV28|TRBJ1-1
TGTGCCAGCAGACCGCCGGGAGGGGCGGGTGAAGCTTTCTTT
CASRPPGGAGEAFF
>TRBD2|many|TRBV11-2|TRBJ2-5
TGTGCCAGCAGCTTAGTACTAGCGGGAGGGCCCTCGGGGGAGACCCAGTACTTC
CASSLVLAGGPSGETQYF
>NA|few|TRBV7-9|TRBJ2-1
TGTGCCAGCAGCTTTAGGCAGGGAATGCCCTACAATGAGCAGTTCTTC
CASSFRQGMPYNEQFF
>NA|few|TRBV11-2|TRBJ2-3
TGTGCCAGCAGCTCCATACGTACAGGAGACACAGATACGCAGTATTTT
CASSSIRTGDTDTQYF
>NA|NA|TRBV20-1|TRBJ1-3
TGCAGTGCTCCCCCGCCAGCCGGAAACACCATATATTTT
CSAPPPAGNTIYF
>TRBD1|few|TRBV6-1|TRBJ2-7
TGTGCCAGCAGTGAAGGACAGGGATTCGAGCAGTACTTC
CASSEGQGFEQYF
>NA|NA|TRBV6-1|TRBJ1-1
TGTGCCAGCACTGGCGGACTTGAAGCTTTCTTT
CASTGGLEAFF
>TRBD2|many|TRBV20-1|TRBJ2-3
TGCAGTGCTAAACCAGCGGGGGGCCGCTACCAGCTGGGCCAATCGCAGTATTTT
CSAKPAGGRYQLGQSQYF
>TRBD2|medium-sized|TRBV27|TRBJ2-3
TGTGCCAGCAGTTTAGGGACTAGCGGGAGAGCAGATACGCAGTATTTT
CASSLGTSGRADTQYF
>TRBD2|NA|TRBV7-2|TRBJ2-3
TGTGCCAGCAGCTTATTCTCTAGCGGGATGGGTGATACGCAGTATTTT
CASSLFSSGMGDTQYF
>NA|NA|TRBV10-3|TRBJ1-2
TGTGCCATCAGTGAAGTGGTTGGCTACACCTTC
CAISEVVGYTF
>NA|few|TRBV5-1|TRBJ1-2
TGCGCCAGCAGCCCCAGGGTAGGGGATGGCTACACCTTC
CASSPRVGDGYTF
>NA|NA|TRBV14|TRBJ2-5
TGTGCCAGCAGCCGACACCTGTACCAAGAGACCCAGTACTTC
CASSRHLYQETQYF
>NA|many|TRBV7-2|TRBJ1-3
TGTGCCAGCAGCTTAATACTTGGGACCATATATTTT
CASSLILGTIYF
>TRBD2|NA|TRBV20-1|TRBJ2-1
TGCAGTGCCACCGGGACTAGCGGGCTTACTAATGAGCAGTTCTTC
CSATGTSGLTNEQFF
>TRBD1|few|TRBV5-4|TRBJ2-1
TGTGCCAGCAGCTTTGCGGACAGGGCGTTTTCCTACAATGAGCAGTTCTTC
CASSFADRAFSYNEQFF
>TRBD2|many|TRBV5-1|TRBJ2-3
TGCGCCAGCAGCTCGGGACTAGCGGCCGTCACAGATACGCAGTATTTT
CASSSGLAAVTDTQYF
>NA|many|TRBV15|TRBJ1-5
TGTGCCACCAGCAGAGATCCGGGGGACATTGGGGGCAATCAGCCCCAGCATTTT
CATSRDPGDIGGNQPQHF
>NA|few|TRBV2|TRBJ2-7
TGTGCCAGCGGGGGGAGCCGGAACTCCTACGAGCAGTACTTC
CASGGSRNSYEQYF
>NA|few|TRBV19|TRBJ1-1
TGTGCCAGTAGAGGCGCAGGGGCTCGGAAGACTGAAGCTTTCTTT
CASRGAGARKTEAFF
>NA|many|TRBV12-3/TRBV12-4|TRBJ2-1
TGTGCCAGCAGTTTCAGGACGAGCTCCTACAATGAGCAGTTCTTC
CASSFRTSSYNEQFF
>NA|few|TRBV6-2/TRBV6-3|TRBJ2-5
TGTGCCAGCAGTTTTTCCGGGACGATAGAGACCCAGTACTTC
CASSFSGTIETQYF
>NA|many|TRBV29-1|TRBJ2-3
TGCAGCGCCAAAAGCACAGATACGCAGTATTTT
CSAKSTDTQYF
>NA|many|TRBV7-2|TRBJ1-5
TGTGCCAGCAGCCTCGATATACAGGGAAACAGGCCTCAGCCCCAGCATTTT
CASSLDIQGNRPQPQHF
>TRBD1|few|TRBV5-1|TRBJ2-7
TGCGCCAGCAGCGAAACCGGGACAGCCTTCTACGAGCAGTACTTC
CASSETGTAFYEQYF
>NA|many|TRBV28|TRBJ1-5
TGTGCCAGCAGTTTATTCCCACGGGCAGTTAGCAATCAGCCCCAGCATTTT
CASSLFPRAVSNQPQHF
>TRBD2|many|TRBV11-2|TRBJ2-1
TGTGCCAGCAGCTTCGGGGGGGGAGTCCATGAGCAGTTCTTC
CASSFGGGVHEQFF
>TRBD2|NA|TRBV20-1|TRBJ2-3
TGCAGTGCTACCTACGGGACGGGAGGGAACACAGATACGCAGTATTTT
CSATYGTGGNTDTQYF
>TRBD2|few|TRBV20-1|TRBJ2-2
TGCAGTGCTCCGAGAAGGGGAGGGTCCGGGGAGCTGTTTTTT
CSAPRRGGSGELFF
>TRBD1|NA|TRBV27|TRBJ1-1
TGTGCCAGCAGTTTATTGGGACAGGGAAGGGATGCTTTCTTT
CASSLLGQGRDAFF
>TRBD1|few|TRBV20-1|TRBJ2-5
TGCAGTGCTACCCTCCCGACAGGGGAAGAGACCCAGTACTTC
CSATLPTGEETQYF
>NA|NA|TRBV5-1|TRBJ1-1
TGCGCCAGCAGCTTGAGTCCCGGGGTCGCTGAAGCTTTCTTT
CASSLSPGVAEAFF
>TRBD1|NA|TRBV7-9|TRBJ1-1
TGTGCCAGCAGCCAACAGGGGGCTGCAGCTTTCTTT
CASSQQGAAAFF
>TRBD1|NA|TRBV29-1|TRBJ2-7
TGCAGCGTTGGGGGGGACAGGGGGCGGTACGAGCAGTACTTC
CSVGGDRGRYEQYF
>TRBD1|NA|TRBV4-3|TRBJ1-5
TGCGCCAGCAGCCAAGATCTTGACAGGGGATTCAGCAATCAGCCCCAGCATTTT
CASSQDLDRGFSNQPQHF
>TRBD2|NA|TRBV29-1|TRBJ2-5
TGCAGCGCTGAGTACGACGCGGGGGGCCCCCAAGAGACCCAGTACTTC
CSAEYDAGGPQETQYF
>NA|NA|TRBV21-1|TRBJ2-1
TGTGCCAGCAGCTCACCGGGACTAGCGGGGGGGCCGAATGAGCAGTTCTTC
CASSSPGLAGGPNEQFF
>NA|NA|TRBV24-1|TRBJ2-3
TGTGCCACCAGTCTCATGAATACGCAGTATTTT
CATSLMNTQYF
>NA|few|TRBV27|TRBJ1-2
TGTGCCAGCAGTTTAGGTTCCGGGCCCAACTATGGCTACACCTTC
CASSLGSGPNYGYTF
>TRBD2|many|TRBV29-1|TRBJ2-7
TGCAGCGTTGTGCGGGGGGGCTACGAGCAGTACTTC
CSVVRGGYEQYF